What follows are 26 T cell receptor beta chains derived from one specimen sequenced in a study of blood T cell repertoires in COVID-19. Data came from immunoSEQ multiplex PCR; TCRdb stores just in-frame clones and leaves some out. The table records about 160,000 clones, roughly 80% of them present only once. The sequenced sample was PBMCs or T cells enriched from blood (not recorded which). The receptors were sampled from a man aged 45 to 65 who had recovered from COVID-19.

This chain links TRBV7-2 with TRBJ2-7; TRBD1 aligns across 8 bases. CDR3 length: 15 amino acids. V was pared by 5 bases and J by 2 bases, with 8 bases of the junction left unmatched. From germline, CDR1 is SGHTA and CDR2 FQGNSA. The CDR3, as DNA: TGTGCCAGCAGCCGCGACAGGGGCCTGGCCTACGAGCAGTACTTC. It encodes CASSRDRGLAYEQYF.

This clone was seen a handful of times. V is TRBV2 and J is TRBJ2-7, with 8 bases that match TRBD1. J gave up 3 bases and V 7 bases, and 5 bases lay outside the gene matches. Germline CDR1 is SNHLY and CDR2 is FYNNEI. This CDR3 comprises 13 residues. The DNA of the CDR3 is TGTGCCAGCAAACAGGGGGTCTTCTACGAGCAGTACTTC. Encoded protein: CASKQGVFYEQYF.

The chain has TRBV27 and TRBJ2-3; TRBD1 matches 12 bases. Per germline, CDR1 MNHEY and CDR2 SMNVEV (reference sequence). The CDR3 has 17 residues. With V trimmed by 7 bases and J by 4 bases, 12 bases remained unmatched. The chain's CDR3 is CASTNNRDRGRADTQYF. DNA of the CDR3: TGTGCCAGCACCAACAACCGGGACAGGGGGCGCGCAGATACGCAGTATTTT.

This chain links TRBV6-6 with TRBJ1-2; 12 bases are shared with TRBD1. Germline V CDR1 and CDR2: MNHNY, SVGAGI (reference sequence). The CDR3 runs 15 residues. V lost 6 bases to trimming and J lost 4 bases; unmatched junction nucleotides: 6. This chain's CDR3 is CASRKGQGATYGYTF. The DNA for the CDR3 is TGTGCCAGCAGAAAGGGACAGGGGGCAACCTATGGCTACACCTTC.

This chain uses TRBV27 with TRBJ2-1; TRBD1 matches 8 bases. Germline assignment: CDR1 MNHEY and CDR2 SMNVEV (reference sequence). With 5 bases clipped from V and 15 bases from J, the junction kept 12 bases outside the gene matches. The length of the CDR3 is 13 residues. The CDR3 bases are TGTGCCAGCAGTGGTGGAAACAGGGGGAGTCCGTTCTTC. Its protein product is CASSGGNRGSPFF.

The chain links TRBV14 to TRBJ1-6; D is unresolved. With 0 bases removed from V and 6 bases from J, the gap between germline ends came to 6 bases. This CDR3 spans 14 amino acids. CDR1 is SGHDN, CDR2 FVKESK, per germline. The CDR3 DNA reads as TGTGCCAGCAGCCAAGATCTTAGTAATTCACCCCTCCACTTT. It yields the protein CASSQDLSNSPLHF.

This rearrangement joins TRBV6-5 to TRBJ1-5; D unclear. There are 12 residues in the CDR3. The germline V and J ends were trimmed by 5 bases and 8 bases, with 10 bases remaining between them. Per germline, CDR1 MNHEY and CDR2 SVGAGI. The CDR3 sequence: CASSLLTEPQHF. In nucleotides, the CDR3 is TGTGCCAGCAGTCTACTCACGGAGCCCCAGCATTTT.

This clone has a single count. The chain combines TRBV7-9 with TRBJ1-3; unclear D gene. There are 14 residues in the CDR3. CDR1 SEHNR and CDR2 FQNEAQ come from the germline V gene (reference sequence). Trimming removed 0 bases from V and 3 bases from J, with 6 bases in between. DNA for the CDR3: TGTGCCAGCAGCTTAGCACAGATTGGAAACACCATATATTTT. Protein sequence: CASSLAQIGNTIYF.

This rearrangement joins TRBV3-1 (or the pseudogene TRBV3-2) to TRBJ2-5; tentatively, D is TRBD1 (5 bases). Looked up from germline, CDR1 is LGHDT and CDR2 is YNNKEL (reference sequence). The CDR3 loop spans 15 amino acids. With 2 bases removed from V and 0 bases from J, the gap between germline ends came to 10 bases. CDR3 sequence: CASSQYLGDQETQYF. The CDR3 nucleotides are TGTGCCAGCAGCCAATATTTAGGGGACCAAGAGACCCAGTACTTC.

The chain joins TRBV7-9 to TRBJ1-1, with 7 bases aligning to TRBD1. Germline assignment: CDR1 SEHNR and CDR2 FQNEAQ (reference sequence). V dropped 2 bases and J dropped 1; count of bases not matched to a gene: 10. This CDR3 comprises 17 residues. The DNA of the CDR3 is TGTGCCAGCAGCTTAACGGACGGCAACAGGGGGAACACTGAAGCTTTCTTT. It encodes CASSLTDGNRGNTEAFF.

To note about this clone: Other DNA sequences from this sample encode an identical CDR3 as well. The genes are TRBV7-2 and TRBJ2-5; maybe TRBD2 (5 bases). The V end was cut by 0 bases, the J end by 2 bases, with 7 bases between. CDR1 and CDR2 (germline): SGHTA, FQGNSA. The CDR3 extends over 14 amino acids. CDR3 in DNA: TGTGCCAGCAGCTTAGCGGGAGCACAAGAGACCCAGTACTTC. It codes for CASSLAGAQETQYF.

V gene TRBV6-1 combines with J gene TRBJ2-5, with a weak D call TRBD2 (6 bases). The CDR3 extends over 16 amino acids. Germline assignment: CDR1 MNHNS and CDR2 SASEGT. V shed 3 bases and J shed 2 bases, with 16 bases lying between them. The CDR3 loop reads CASSDGLASGQETQYF. Here the CDR3 DNA reads TGTGCCAGCAGTGATGGGCTAGCGTCGGGACAAGAGACCCAGTACTTC.

The gene calls are TRBV25-1 and TRBJ2-6, with a possible D match to TRBD2 (6 bases). Trimming cost V 6 bases and J 4 bases, with 13 bases left between them. The V gene's germline CDR1 is MGHDK and CDR2 SYGVNS. The CDR3 extends over 15 amino acids. The CDR3 loop reads CASSGGGSGANVLTF. For the CDR3, the DNA is TGTGCCAGCAGCGGGGGTGGGTCGGGGGCCAACGTCCTGACTTTC.

The count of this clone is one. J is TRBJ2-7 and V is TRBV6-5, with D maybe TRBD1 (6 bases). Germline V gene sequence: CDR1 MNHEY, CDR2 SVGAGI. The CDR3 extends over 13 amino acids. The V and J ends lost 4 bases and 2 bases respectively, with 9 bases between them. The DNA for the CDR3 is TGTGCCAGCAGTTCCCGACAGGCCTACGAGCAGTACTTC. It codes for CASSSRQAYEQYF.

This clone was seen a few times. The rearrangement links TRBV19 to TRBJ1-2; no definite D call. Germline values: CDR1 LNHDA, CDR2 SQIVND (reference sequence). Trimming took 8 bases from V and 4 from J, leaving 11 bases between them. This CDR3 has 12 amino acids. The CDR3 sequence: CASQDRLYGYTF. The CDR3 nucleotides read TGTGCCAGTCAGGATCGCCTCTATGGCTACACCTTC.

The chain links TRBV10-3 to TRBJ2-7; 7 bases are shared with TRBD1. Germline V gene lookup returns CDR1 ENHRY and CDR2 SYGVKD. J gave up 7 bases and V 6 bases, and 15 bases lay outside the gene matches. This CDR3 has 15 amino acids. CDR3 DNA sequence: TGTGCCATCAGGGACCCGACACAGGGGTCGGAGGAGCAGTACTTC. This gives the protein CAIRDPTQGSEEQYF.

The chain's CDR3 is CASSLDSGITDTQYF. CDR3 nucleotides: TGCGCCAGCAGCTTGGATTCGGGGATCACAGATACGCAGTATTTT. This chain uses TRBV5-1 with TRBJ2-3; D is perhaps TRBD2 (5 bases). V was clipped by 0 bases and J by 2 bases, with 10 bases between them. The germline V gene has CDR1 SGHRS and CDR2 YFSETQ. The CDR3 has 15 residues. Variable domain in full (rest from reference TRBV5-1 and TRBJ2-3): KAGVTQTPRYLIKTRGQQVTLSCSPISGHRSVSWYQQTPGQGLQFLFEYFSETQRNKGNFPGRFSGRQFSNSRSEMNVSTLELGDSALYLCASSLDSGITDTQYFGPGTRLTVL.

The chain links TRBV2 to TRBJ2-7; possibly TRBD2 for D (6 bases). Per germline, CDR1 SNHLY and CDR2 FYNNEI. The CDR3 spans 15 residues. V lost 0 bases to trimming and J lost 0 bases, with 9 bases between them. The CDR3 loop is CASSEAGLLSYEQYF. In DNA, the CDR3 is TGTGCCAGCAGTGAAGCGGGACTCCTCTCCTACGAGCAGTACTTC. Drawing the rest from reference TRBV2 and TRBJ2-7, the complete variable domain is EPEVTQTPSHQVTQMGQEVILRCVPISNHLYFYWYRQILGQKVEFLVSFYNNEISEKSEIFDDQFSVERPDGSNFTLKIRSTKLEDSAMYFCASSEAGLLSYEQYFGPGTRLTVT.

The J gene is TRBJ1-3, the V gene TRBV5-1, with unresolved D. This CDR3 contains 15 residues. With 0 bases removed from V and 2 bases from J, the gap between germline ends came to 9 bases. Germline CDR1 reads SGHRS; CDR2 reads YFSETQ. The CDR3 sequence: CASSLVAGAGNTIYF. CDR3 nucleotide sequence: TGCGCCAGCAGCTTGGTCGCCGGGGCTGGAAACACCATATATTTT.

The J gene is TRBJ1-1, the V gene TRBV2, with D unresolved. The germline V gene encodes CDR1 SNHLY and CDR2 FYNNEI. V was pared by 7 bases and J by 10 bases, with 19 bases between. The CDR3 is 13 amino acids. CDR3 in DNA: TGTGCCAGCACCCTGTATACTAACCGAGGAGCTTTCTTT. Its translation: CASTLYTNRGAFF.

This chain links TRBV30 with TRBJ2-1, with D possibly TRBD2 on 5 matching bases. The germline V and J ends were trimmed by 5 bases and 3 bases, with 8 bases remaining between them. Per germline, CDR1 GTSNPN and CDR2 SVGIG (reference sequence). This CDR3 region has 12 residues. The CDR3 region is CAWRGNYNEQFF. CDR3 in DNA: TGTGCCTGGCGGGGAAACTACAATGAGCAGTTCTTC.

The chain joins TRBV5-1 to TRBJ1-4, with 8 positions matching TRBD1. This CDR3 is 13 amino acids long. The germline CDR1 and CDR2 sequences are SGHRS and YFSETQ. V lost 6 bases and J lost 5; bases outside the gene matches: 3. The CDR3 DNA reads TGCGCCAGCACCCAGGGGGCGAATGAAAAACTGTTTTTT. Amino acids: CASTQGANEKLFF.

This clone was detected only a few times. This chain links TRBV4-2 with TRBJ2-1; D is perhaps TRBD1 (5 bases). V dropped 4 bases and J dropped 5 bases, with 9 bases sitting between them. Germline values: CDR1 LGHNA, CDR2 YNFKEQ. The CDR3 loop spans 13 amino acids. CDR3 nucleotides: TGTGCCAGCAGCCTAACAGGAGACAATGAGCAGTTCTTC. Residues: CASSLTGDNEQFF.

The chain links TRBV18 to TRBJ1-2; TRBD1 might be the D (5 bases). The CDR3 runs 13 residues. The V and J ends lost 8 bases and 4 bases respectively, with 14 bases between them. Germline loops: CDR1 KGHSH, CDR2 LQKENI. CDR3 protein: CASAAGLGYGYTF. The CDR3 nucleotides are TGTGCCAGCGCCGCAGGGCTCGGCTATGGCTACACCTTC.

The chain is built from TRBV5-1 and TRBJ1-2, with D unclear. The ends were cut back, 0 bases at V and 2 bases at J, with 8 bases in the middle. CDR3 length equals 14 residues. CDR1 and CDR2 (germline): SGHRS, YFSETQ. DNA of the CDR3: TGCGCCAGCAGCTTGGAGGCAGGAAACTATGGCTACACCTTC. This encodes CASSLEAGNYGYTF.

The V gene is TRBV7-2, the J gene TRBJ1-3, with 10 bases aligning to TRBD1. The junction had 7 bases not matched to a gene; V was cut back by 5 bases and J by 6 bases. The CDR3 consists of 15 residues. Germline V lookup: CDR1 SGHTA, CDR2 FQGNSA. CDR3 sequence: CASSPRDRGENTIYF. In nucleotides, the CDR3 is TGTGCCAGCAGCCCCCGGGACAGGGGAGAAAACACCATATATTTT.